This TCR beta chain originates from a study of spatial heterogeneity in lung cancer. Every TCR cDNA molecule bore a unique molecular identifier. TCRdb redid the calling of the 5' RACE reads with MiXCR, one entry per CDR3 protein. This table holds fewer than 65,000 distinct CDR3 sequences, roughly 5.9% found once. In its sample, this clonotype was seen once. A much larger clone is a single base away; this may be a read error. From germline, CDR1 is SNHLY and CDR2 FYNNEI. The CDR3 contains 13 residues. Time point described: sample taken at primary tumor resection. The donors comprised about 70 untreated early-stage non-small cell lung cancer patients. TCRs were sequenced from unsorted whole RNA of tumor, nontumor lung or PBMC.

This receptor was taken from a female donor with early-stage non-small cell lung cancer. Sample: PBMCs, taken at surgery. The chain joins TRBV2 to TRBJ1-1, with 7 bases aligning to TRBD1. CDR3 DNA sequence: TGTGCCAGCAGTCAGGGGGAGAACACTGGAGCTTTCTTT. Translated: CASSQGENTGAFF.